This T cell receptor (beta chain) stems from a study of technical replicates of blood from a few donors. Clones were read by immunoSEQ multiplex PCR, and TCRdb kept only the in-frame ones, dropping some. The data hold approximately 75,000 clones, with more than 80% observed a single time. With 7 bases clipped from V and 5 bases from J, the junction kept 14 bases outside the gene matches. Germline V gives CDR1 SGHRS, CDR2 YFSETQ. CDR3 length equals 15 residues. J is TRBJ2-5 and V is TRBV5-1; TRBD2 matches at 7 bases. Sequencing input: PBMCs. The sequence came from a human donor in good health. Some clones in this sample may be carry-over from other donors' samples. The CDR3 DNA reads TGCGCCAGCCATCTAGCGGCTATAAGGGGTGAGACCCAGTACTTC. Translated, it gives CASHLAAIRGETQYF.